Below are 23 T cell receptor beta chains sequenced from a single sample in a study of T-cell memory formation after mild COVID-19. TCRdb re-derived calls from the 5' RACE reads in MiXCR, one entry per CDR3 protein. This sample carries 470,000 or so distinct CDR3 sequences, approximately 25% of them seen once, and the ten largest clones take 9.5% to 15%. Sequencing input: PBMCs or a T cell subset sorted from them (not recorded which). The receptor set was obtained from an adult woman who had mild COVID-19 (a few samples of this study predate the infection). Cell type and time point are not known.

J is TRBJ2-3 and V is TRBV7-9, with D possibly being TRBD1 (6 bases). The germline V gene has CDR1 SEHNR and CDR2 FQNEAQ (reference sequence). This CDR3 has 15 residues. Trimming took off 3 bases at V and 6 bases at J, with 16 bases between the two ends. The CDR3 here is CASSLDSGTRDTQYF. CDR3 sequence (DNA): TGTGCCAGCAGCTTGGATTCCGGGACAAGGGATACGCAGTATTTT.

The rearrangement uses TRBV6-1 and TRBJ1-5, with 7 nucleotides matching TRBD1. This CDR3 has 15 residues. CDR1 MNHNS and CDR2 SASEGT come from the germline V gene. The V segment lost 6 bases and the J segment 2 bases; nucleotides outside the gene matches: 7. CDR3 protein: CASRGIGQGNQPQHF. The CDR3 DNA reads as TGTGCCAGCAGAGGCATCGGACAGGGCAATCAGCCCCAGCATTTT.

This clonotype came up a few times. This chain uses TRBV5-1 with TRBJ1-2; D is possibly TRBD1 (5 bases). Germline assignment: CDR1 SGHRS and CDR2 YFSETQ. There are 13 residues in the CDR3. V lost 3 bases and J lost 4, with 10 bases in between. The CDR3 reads CASSWDSIYGYTF. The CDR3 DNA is TGCGCCAGCAGCTGGGACTCCATCTATGGCTACACCTTC.

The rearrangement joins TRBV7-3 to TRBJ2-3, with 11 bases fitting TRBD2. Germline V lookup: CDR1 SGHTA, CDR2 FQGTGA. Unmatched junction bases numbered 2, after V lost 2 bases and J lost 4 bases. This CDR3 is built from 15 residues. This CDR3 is CASSLGTSGSDTQYF. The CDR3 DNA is TGTGCCAGCAGCTTAGGGACTAGCGGTTCAGATACGCAGTATTTT.

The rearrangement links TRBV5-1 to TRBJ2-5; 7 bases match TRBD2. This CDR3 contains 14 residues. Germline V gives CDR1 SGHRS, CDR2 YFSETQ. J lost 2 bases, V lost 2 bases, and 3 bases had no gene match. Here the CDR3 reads CASSFRLAQETQYF. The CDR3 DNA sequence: TGCGCCAGCAGCTTCCGACTAGCTCAAGAGACCCAGTACTTC.

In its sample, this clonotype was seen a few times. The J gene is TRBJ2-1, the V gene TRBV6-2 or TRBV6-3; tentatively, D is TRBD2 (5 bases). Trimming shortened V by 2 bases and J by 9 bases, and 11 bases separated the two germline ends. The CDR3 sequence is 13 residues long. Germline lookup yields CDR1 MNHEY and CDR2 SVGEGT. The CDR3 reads CASSYALASEQFF. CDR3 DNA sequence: TGTGCCAGCAGTTACGCCCTAGCTAGTGAGCAGTTCTTC.

Here the CDR3 DNA reads TGTGCCAGCAGTGAATATATAAGACACGACCAGCCCCAGCATTTT. Amino acids: CASSEYIRHDQPQHF. V is TRBV25-1 and J is TRBJ1-5; no clear D. The V gene lost 0 bases and the J gene lost 7 bases, with 13 bases spanning the gap. CDR1 and CDR2 from the germline V gene are MGHDK and SYGVNS. The CDR3 runs to 15 residues.

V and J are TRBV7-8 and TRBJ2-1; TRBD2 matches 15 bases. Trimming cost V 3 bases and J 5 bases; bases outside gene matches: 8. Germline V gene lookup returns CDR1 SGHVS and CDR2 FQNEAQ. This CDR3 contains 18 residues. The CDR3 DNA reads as TGTGCCAGCAGCTTCAGGACTAGCGGGAGGGGAAGGGACAATGAGCAGTTCTTC. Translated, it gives CASSFRTSGRGRDNEQFF.

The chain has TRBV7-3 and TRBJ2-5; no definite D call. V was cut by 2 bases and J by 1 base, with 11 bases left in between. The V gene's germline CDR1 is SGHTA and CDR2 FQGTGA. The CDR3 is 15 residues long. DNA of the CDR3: TGTGCCAGCAGCTTATCCGCAACGGTCCAAGAGACCCAGTACTTC. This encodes CASSLSATVQETQYF.

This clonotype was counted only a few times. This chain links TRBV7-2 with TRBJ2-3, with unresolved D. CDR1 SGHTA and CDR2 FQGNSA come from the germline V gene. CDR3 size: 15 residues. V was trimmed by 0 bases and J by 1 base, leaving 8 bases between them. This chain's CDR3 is CASSLAPTGTDTQYF. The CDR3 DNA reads TGTGCCAGCAGCTTAGCGCCCACGGGCACAGATACGCAGTATTTT.

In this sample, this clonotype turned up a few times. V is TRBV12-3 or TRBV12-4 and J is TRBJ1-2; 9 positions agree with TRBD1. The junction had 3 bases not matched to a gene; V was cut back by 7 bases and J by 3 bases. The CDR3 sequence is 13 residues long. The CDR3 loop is CASTRQGDYGYTF. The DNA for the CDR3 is TGTGCCAGCACCCGACAGGGGGACTATGGCTACACCTTC.

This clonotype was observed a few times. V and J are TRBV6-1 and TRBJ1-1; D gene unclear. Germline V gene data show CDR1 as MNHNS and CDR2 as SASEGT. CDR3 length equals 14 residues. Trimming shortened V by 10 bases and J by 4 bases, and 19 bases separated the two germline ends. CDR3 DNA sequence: TGTGCCACAACCGCAGTGGGGTCTGGCACTGAAGCTTTCTTT. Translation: CATTAVGSGTEAFF.

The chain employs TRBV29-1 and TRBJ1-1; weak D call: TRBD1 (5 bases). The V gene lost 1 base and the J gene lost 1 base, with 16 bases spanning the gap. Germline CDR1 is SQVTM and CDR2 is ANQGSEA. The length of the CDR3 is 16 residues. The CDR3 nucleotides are TGCAGCGTTGAAGGGGGGACCTGGGGCACGAACACTGAAGCTTTCTTT. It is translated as CSVEGGTWGTNTEAFF.

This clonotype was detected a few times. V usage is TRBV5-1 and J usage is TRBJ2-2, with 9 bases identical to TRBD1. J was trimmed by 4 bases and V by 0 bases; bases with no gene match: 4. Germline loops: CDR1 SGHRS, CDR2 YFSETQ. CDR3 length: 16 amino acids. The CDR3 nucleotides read TGCGCCAGCAGCTTGGTGGGACAGGGCGTCACCGGGGAGCTGTTTTTT. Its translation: CASSLVGQGVTGELFF. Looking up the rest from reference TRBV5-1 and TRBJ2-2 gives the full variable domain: KAGVTQTPRYLIKTRGQQVTLSCSPISGHRSVSWYQQTPGQGLQFLFEYFSETQRNKGNFPGRFSGRQFSNSRSEMNVSTLELGDSALYLCASSLVGQGVTGELFFGEGSRLTVL.

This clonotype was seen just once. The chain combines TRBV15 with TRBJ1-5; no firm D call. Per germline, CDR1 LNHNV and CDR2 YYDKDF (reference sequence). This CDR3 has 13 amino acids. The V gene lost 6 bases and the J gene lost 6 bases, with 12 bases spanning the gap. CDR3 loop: CATRRWASQPQHF. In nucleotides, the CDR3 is TGTGCCACCAGGCGCTGGGCTTCTCAGCCCCAGCATTTT.

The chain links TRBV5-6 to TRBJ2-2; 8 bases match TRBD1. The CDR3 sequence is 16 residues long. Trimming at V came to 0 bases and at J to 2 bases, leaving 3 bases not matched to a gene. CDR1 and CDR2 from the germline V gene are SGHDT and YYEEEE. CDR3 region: CASSLVGQGNTGELFF. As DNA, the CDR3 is TGTGCCAGCAGCTTGGTTGGACAGGGAAACACCGGGGAGCTGTTTTTT.

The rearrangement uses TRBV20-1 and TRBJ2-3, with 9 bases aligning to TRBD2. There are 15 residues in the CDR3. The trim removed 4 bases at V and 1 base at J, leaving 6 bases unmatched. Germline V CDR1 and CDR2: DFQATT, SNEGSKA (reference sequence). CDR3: CSAMGAGGGTDTQYF. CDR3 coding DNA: TGCAGTGCTATGGGAGCGGGGGGAGGCACAGATACGCAGTATTTT.

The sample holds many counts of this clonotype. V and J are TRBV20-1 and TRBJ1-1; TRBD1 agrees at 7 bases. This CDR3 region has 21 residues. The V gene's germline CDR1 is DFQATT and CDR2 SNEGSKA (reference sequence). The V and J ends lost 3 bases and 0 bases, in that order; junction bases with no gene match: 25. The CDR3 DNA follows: TGCAGTGCTAGGCACAGTAATCGTTACCGGGACAGCCGGACCATGAACACTGAAGCTTTCTTT. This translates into CSARHSNRYRDSRTMNTEAFF.

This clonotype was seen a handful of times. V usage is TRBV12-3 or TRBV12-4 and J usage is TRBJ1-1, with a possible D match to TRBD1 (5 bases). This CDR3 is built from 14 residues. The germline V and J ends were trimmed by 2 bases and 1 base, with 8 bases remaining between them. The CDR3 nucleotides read TGTGCCAGCAGTTTAACCGGACAGAACACTGAAGCTTTCTTT. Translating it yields CASSLTGQNTEAFF.

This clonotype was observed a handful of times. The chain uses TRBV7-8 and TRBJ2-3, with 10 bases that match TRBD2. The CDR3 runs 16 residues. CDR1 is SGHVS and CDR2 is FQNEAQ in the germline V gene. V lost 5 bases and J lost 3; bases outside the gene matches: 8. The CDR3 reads CASSPIAGGMTDTQYF. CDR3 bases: TGTGCCAGCAGCCCCATAGCGGGAGGAATGACAGATACGCAGTATTTT.

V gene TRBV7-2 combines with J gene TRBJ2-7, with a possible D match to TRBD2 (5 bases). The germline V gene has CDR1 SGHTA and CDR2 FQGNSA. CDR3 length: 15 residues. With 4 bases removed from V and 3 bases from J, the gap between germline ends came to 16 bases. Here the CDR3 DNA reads TGTGCCAGCAGCTCAGAACCGGGATCATTCTACGAGCAGTACTTC. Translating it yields CASSSEPGSFYEQYF.

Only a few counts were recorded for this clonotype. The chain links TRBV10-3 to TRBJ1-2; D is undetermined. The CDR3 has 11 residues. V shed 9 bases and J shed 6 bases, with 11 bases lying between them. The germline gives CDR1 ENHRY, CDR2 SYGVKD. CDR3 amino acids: CAIEGGNGYTF. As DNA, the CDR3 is TGTGCCATAGAGGGTGGTAATGGCTACACCTTC.

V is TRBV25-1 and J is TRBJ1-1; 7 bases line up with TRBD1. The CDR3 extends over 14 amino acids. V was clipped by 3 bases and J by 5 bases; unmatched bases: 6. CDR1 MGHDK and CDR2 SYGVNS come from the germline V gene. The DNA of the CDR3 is TGTGCCAGCAGTGACCGACAGGGATGGACTGAAGCTTTCTTT. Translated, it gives CASSDRQGWTEAFF.